Reported below is one TCR beta chain. Its antigen is not yet known. Base quality data are lacking; no much larger clone is found one base away. These data are taken from a study of CD8+ T cells in alopecia areata (dated by TCRdb to between 2018 and 2020). About the full investigation: Treated patients were enrolled in an open-label pilot trial of oral tofacitinib at 5 to 10 mg twice daily for moderate-to-severe alopecia areata. Amplification of TCRbeta CDR3 regions was done by immunoSEQ multiplex PCR using 35 Vbeta forward primers and 13 Jbeta reverse primers. Human TCRbeta sequencing covered scalp tissue and sorted CD4+ and CD8+ peripheral blood T cells from patchy and totalis/universalis alopecia areata patients and healthy controls. The RNA source kit depended on sample type: the PAXgene miRNA kit for fixed scalp, the miRNeasy kit for PBMCs, and the RNeasy kit for mouse skin. High-throughput TCRbeta sequencing was used to examine T cell clonal expansion in alopecia areata in both the C3H/HeJ mouse model and human patients. Clonality in the scalp was compared among normal scalp (n=4), patchy alopecia areata scalp (n=8), and alopecia totalis/universalis scalp (n=8). Patients stayed on tofacitinib for 6 to 18 months and then had 6 months of follow-up off drug so that delayed response and recurrence could be assessed. Patients on tofacitinib were biopsied at baseline and after 4 and 24 weeks of treatment, and several of the patients also had a later scalp biopsy. Disease severity in treated patients was measured with the SALT score, which quantifies the percentage of affected scalp surface area.

General conclusions and limits of the study: Because the treated cohort was small and included a single nonresponder, larger studies are needed to assess links between baseline CD8+ expansion and response. Scalp TCR repertoire analysis is complicated because resident alphabeta T cells in normal human skin are also sequenced, whereas mouse skin is dominated by gammadelta T cells. TCR sequences shared between patients were less clear than in mice, possibly partly because of HLA diversity in the patient population. Compared with normal scalp, lesional scalp, particularly in alopecia totalis/universalis, had higher clonality and more expanded CD8+ clones, which suggests antigenic drive. Many expanded lesional clones persisted in scalp and blood during tofacitinib treatment, which may partly explain relapse after stopping treatment. Scalp clonality and the number of expanded CD8+ clones among the top 100 scalp clones were significantly decreased by tofacitinib.

Trimming costs V 5 bases and J 4 bases, and their ends lie 8 bases apart. CDR1 and CDR2 are drawn from the germline V gene (reference sequence): GTSNPN, SVGIG. The CDR3, from cysteine to phenylalanine, totals 11 residues. Only the CDR3 portion is preserved as DNA: 33 bases, with reading frame beginning at the first base. Library creation used the immunoSEQ multiplex PCR assay. For TCR sequencing, RNA was extracted from every sample and reverse transcribed into cDNA to serve as template. First-strand cDNA was synthesized with SuperScript III using a 2:1 mix of oligo-dT and random hexamers. Amplification bias was assessed with a synthetic immune receptor repertoire, and residual bias was removed computationally. The paper's processing steps were these. Raw reads were preprocessed to remove errors, and CDR3 was defined by IMGT conventions from the conserved cysteine to phenylalanine. Clonality was calculated as 1 minus Shannon entropy normalized by log2 of the number of productive unique TCRs. Whether each scalp clone was CD4 or CD8 was inferred by checking scalp TCRbeta sequences against the CD4 and CD8 repertoires from sorted blood. Imported from immuneACCESS, the table was reduced by TCRdb to in-frame sequences with V and J called. These copies leave out some clones; in studies compared against another copy, an unresolved V gene accounts for under half, and the cause of the remainder is not known. V and J calls and clone size are given by that table; D and trimming were obtained from the DNA. For this sample there are about 190,000 clones; around 56% appear just once. Approximately 0.69% of the sample goes to the ten largest clones.

The time point label here, explained by the study, means: about 4 weeks on oral tofacitinib. This specimen's treatment or condition label, interpreted: oral pan-JAK inhibitor, 5-10 mg twice daily. From alopecia areata patients, peripheral blood was collected along with lesional scalp punch biopsies. PBMCs were isolated by density centrifugation and stained for CD3, CD4 and CD8, and CD4+ and CD8+ T cells were sorted on a FACSAria. The V and J segments used are TRBV30 and TRBJ2-5, with the D gene not confidently named. The sequence came from a human donor with alopecia areata. Sample: CD4+ T cells sorted from blood, taken at week 4, from a patient treated with tofacitinib. CDR3 loop: CAWDSGETQYF. The bases read TGTGCCTGGGATTCGGGAGAGACCCAGTACTTC.